This TCR beta chain was retrieved from a study of cytotoxic CD8 clonotypes in ibrutinib-treated CLL (dated by TCRdb to the early 2020s). About the investigation overall: The cohort was composed of ten to eleven relapsed/refractory and roughly 14 treatment-naive patients; IGHV unmutated status was identified in roughly 18 patients. Every sample from remission and from progressive disease was obtained while the patients were still on ibrutinib. Samples averaged approximately 260,000 productive templates and about 94,000 productive rearrangements. Cryopreserved peripheral blood mononuclear cells were obtained before treatment, at response, and at either sustained remission or disease progression. Of the 90 or so participants in the trial, roughly 26 had longitudinal samples available. Response samples were taken after a median of 12 months on treatment, ranging from roughly 6 to 36 months. Responses were partial in roughly 24 patients and complete in 2; after median approximately 66 months follow-up, about 15 stayed in remission and about twelve progressed.

The paper as a whole reports these results and caveats: Clonality increased at ibrutinib response, stayed stable in sustained remission, and fell back toward baseline at progression. Lymph node repertoires were not examined, and the timing of sampling was not matched between patients in sustained remission and those whose disease progressed. Public clonotypes were rare and either shrank or stayed stable during treatment, and the rise in clonality at ibrutinib response reflected expansion of private clonotypes. Baseline clonality exceeded that of age-matched healthy donors and correlated strongly with circulating CD8+ T-cell counts.

Sample time point, as interpreted from the label and publication: about eleven months on ibrutinib. Roughly 2.2 micrograms of genomic DNA were extracted from cryopreserved PBMCs for TCR beta library preparation. Longitudinal blood samples from CLL patients receiving ibrutinib monotherapy were subjected to high-throughput TCR beta sequencing. The patients took part in an open-label, single-center phase 2 trial of ibrutinib monotherapy. After removal of 1 base from V and 1 base from J, the junction retains 6 bases not matched to a gene. The CDR3 sequence holds 19 residues, the cysteine and phenylalanine included. Only CDR3 DNA is held: 57 bases, read in frame from base 1. CDR1 and CDR2 are read off the germline V gene as SGHVS and FQNEAQ. About this clone: This clone's antigen is unknown. It has no much larger one-base neighbor in the sample; base qualities were not kept.

On a MiSeq, deep resolution sequencing aimed for a depth between 1 in 1 million and 1 in 200,000 T cells, with each clonotype covered 10x on average. The immunoSEQ hsTCRB Kit was used to generate TCR beta libraries. The authors' analysis ran thus. ImmunoSEQ Data Assistant and ImmunoSEQ Analyzer were used for data analysis, and V, D and J genes were assigned according to IMGT definitions. Clonality was computed as one minus normalized Shannon entropy of productive rearrangement frequencies, ranging from 0 to 1. Public clonotype analysis was restricted to overrepresented clonotypes comprising at least 0.05% of each patient's repertoire. Repertoires from approximately 13 age-matched healthy donors in immuneACCESS were used as clonality controls. TCRdb limited this immuneACCESS table to in-frame rearrangements with V and J called. A share of clones is missing; checked studies link under half to unresolved V genes, and the rest is unexplained. The V and J calls and clone size come from that table; D and trimming were worked out from the DNA. Within this sample are 150,000 to 200,000 clones, with more than 75% of them counted one time only. Roughly 2% of the sample belongs to the ten largest clones.

The sequence was obtained from a human donor with chronic lymphocytic leukemia. Sequences were derived from PBMCs, sampled after 12 months of ibrutinib treatment. The chain is encoded by TRBV7-8 joined to TRBJ2-4; the central 14 bases match TRBD2. This receptor has the CDR3 CASSLGTSGGQGAKNIQYF. The DNA is as follows: TGTGCCAGCAGCTTAGGGACTAGCGGGGGGCAGGGGGCCAAAAACATTCAGTACTTC.